This T cell receptor (beta chain) was documented in a study of PD-L1 blockade in urothelial cancer. Across the whole study: The patients had undergone anywhere from 0 to 3 prior chemotherapy regimens. Blood drawn 3 weeks (second dose) and 6 weeks after treatment start was analyzed.

This clone was seen once. Its antigen is unidentified. Generated by immunoSEQ multiplex PCR, the TCRdb table keeps only in-frame clones and is missing some. The repertoire has 60,000 to 75,000 clones, about 90% of them found once; the top ten carry about 15%. Study-level points and caveats: Tumor-associated blood clones were expanded more by durable-benefit patients at 3 weeks.

The time point: pretreatment peripheral blood. Pretreatment and on-treatment samples were taken, numbering 1 to 8 per patient. Source: PBMCs, taken around atezolizumab (anti-PD-L1) treatment. This TCR was sampled from a man in his sixties with urothelial cancer.

Here the CDR3 DNA reads TGCGCCAGCAGCCAATTCGGGTCGCGGACTAATGAAAAACTGTTTTTT. It is translated as CASSQFGSRTNEKLFF. The chain combines TRBV4-3 with TRBJ1-4, with D unclear. CDR3 length equals 16 residues. From germline, CDR1 is LGHNA and CDR2 YSLEER. The germline V and J ends were trimmed by 2 bases and 2 bases, with 12 bases remaining between them.